These 5 T cell receptor beta chains originate from one sample sequenced in a study of blood T cells in healthy people across ages. It was with a sample-barcoded 5' primer and a J-beta primer mix that a second PCR of about 7 to 12 cycles was run. MiXCR, run by TCRdb on the 5' RACE reads, gives a single entry per CDR3 protein. The sample has hundreds of thousands of distinct CDR3 sequences, around 25% seen once. The same sample was also used in a study of T cells of mothers and their children.

Sequencing input: blood. All receptors come from a boy between 10 and 17 years old in good health.

In the case of this clonotype: Its ends do not fully match the called genes, so a read error is possible. V is TRBV12-3 or TRBV12-4 and J is TRBJ2-7; TRBD2 might be the D (5 bases). This CDR3 is 13 amino acids long. The CDR3 loop reads CASSSRVLWEQHF. CDR3 coding DNA: TGTGCCAGCAGTTCCAGAGTCCTTTGGGAGCAGCACTTC.

The chain combines TRBV5-1 with TRBJ2-2, with TRBD1 as a possible D gene (5 bases). The V gene's germline CDR1 is SGHRS and CDR2 YFSETQ. The CDR3 sequence is 13 residues long. The V and J ends lost 4 bases and 8 bases respectively, with 12 bases between them. The CDR3 protein is CASSNRSEGELFF. CDR3 in DNA: TGCGCCAGCAGCAACAGGTCGGAGGGGGAGCTGTTTTTT.

The rearrangement uses TRBV7-3 and TRBJ2-6, with a possible D match to TRBD1 (6 bases). The V end was cut by 4 bases, the J end by 2 bases, with 12 bases between. CDR1 and CDR2 (germline): SGHTA, FQGTGA. The CDR3 loop spans 16 amino acids. The CDR3 region is CASSSIQGAGANVLTF. The CDR3 nucleotides read TGTGCCAGCAGCTCGATACAGGGAGCTGGGGCCAACGTCCTGACTTTC.

This clonotype was seen more than once but under ten times. CDR3: CASSLALGRGSKPYNEQFF. The CDR3 region has the DNA TGTGCCAGCAGCTTAGCGCTAGGCAGGGGGTCCAAACCCTACAATGAGCAGTTCTTC. The V call is TRBV7-8, the J call TRBJ2-1; TRBD1 agrees at 7 bases. The J segment lost 2 bases and the V segment lost 0 bases, leaving 13 bases of the junction unmatched. This CDR3 spans 19 amino acids. The germline CDR1 and CDR2 sequences are SGHVS and FQNEAQ.

This clonotype was observed a few times. J is TRBJ1-6 and V is TRBV6-5; no clear D. V was clipped by 7 bases and J by 6 bases, with 10 bases between them. This CDR3 is 13 amino acids long. Germline loops: CDR1 MNHEY, CDR2 SVGAGI. This CDR3 is CASKDRTNSPLHF. The CDR3 nucleotides read TGTGCCAGCAAGGACCGCACTAATTCACCCCTCCACTTT.